Shown below are 5 T cell receptor beta chains from a single sample sequenced in a study of OX40 agonist ivuxolimab in advanced cancers. Data came from immunoSEQ multiplex PCR; TCRdb stores just in-frame clones and leaves some out. The sample lists 46,000 or so clones; around 84% were seen once. Specimen: CD4+ or CD8+ T cells sorted from blood, collected in a trial of the OX40 agonist ivuxolimab. The receptors were gathered from an adult with an advanced solid tumor such as melanoma, head and neck, liver or kidney cancer.

The chain recombines TRBV2 with TRBJ2-2; D remains ambiguous. The CDR3 runs 16 residues. With 3 bases removed from V and 8 bases from J, the gap between germline ends came to 19 bases. Germline CDR1 and CDR2: SNHLY and FYNNEI. Here the CDR3 reads CASSELPGPPRGELFF. The DNA for the CDR3 is TGTGCCAGCAGTGAGCTTCCGGGTCCCCCCCGAGGGGAGCTGTTTTTT.

V is TRBV4-2 and J is TRBJ2-7; either TRBD1 or TRBD2 may fit D (5 bases each). The CDR3 is made up of 15 amino acids. V was clipped by 4 bases and J by 0 bases, with 13 bases between them. CDR1 is LGHNA and CDR2 is YNFKEQ in the germline V gene. The CDR3 spells CASSPWDQSSYEQYF. CDR3 coding DNA: TGTGCCAGCAGCCCTTGGGACCAGAGCTCCTACGAGCAGTACTTC.

This chain links TRBV29-1 with TRBJ2-3; 11 bases agree with TRBD2. The germline CDR1 and CDR2 sequences are SQVTM and ANQGSEA. With 8 bases clipped from V and 10 bases from J, the junction kept 11 bases outside the gene matches. This CDR3 spans 13 amino acids. The CDR3: CSQTSGGHNAQYF. The DNA of the CDR3 is TGCAGCCAAACTAGCGGGGGCCACAATGCGCAGTATTTT.

This chain joins TRBV9 and TRBJ2-7, with D possibly called TRBD1 or TRBD2 (5 bases each). The CDR3 spans 11 residues. Germline V gene sequence: CDR1 SGDLS, CDR2 YYNGEE. Trimming took off 8 bases at V and 2 bases at J, with 8 bases between the two ends. The CDR3 is CASGTAYEQYF. The CDR3 DNA sequence: TGTGCCAGTGGGACCGCCTACGAGCAGTACTTC.

This chain joins TRBV15 and TRBJ1-4, with 8 bases identical to TRBD1. In germline, CDR1 is LNHNV, CDR2 YYDKDF (reference sequence). Germline trimming cut 4 bases from V and 7 bases from J; bases unmatched to any gene: 5. The CDR3 runs to 14 residues. CDR3 residues: CATSTTGAFEKLFF. The CDR3 nucleotides are TGTGCCACCAGCACGACAGGGGCATTTGAAAAACTGTTTTTT.